The T cell receptor (beta chain) described here comes from a study of control samples from healthy donors and cancer patients. CDR1 and CDR2 from the germline V gene are SGHTA and FQGNSA. V was cut by 5 bases and J by 3 bases, with 25 bases left in between. This CDR3 has 18 residues. This clone was seen a single time. Here immunoSEQ multiplex PCR was the method, and the copy in TCRdb shows in-frame clones only, minus some. Of 75,000 to 90,000 clones detected, roughly nine tenths appear once; the ten largest clones hold 9.5%. This TCR was recovered from a woman in her forties or fifties with colorectal cancer. The rearrangement uses TRBV7-2 and TRBJ1-2; the D gene is possibly TRBD1 (5 bases). The sequencing sample was made of PBMCs. The chain's CDR3 is CASSPRDGFLGVHYGYTF. CDR3 sequence (DNA): TGTGCCAGCAGCCCCCGGGACGGCTTTCTGGGCGTCCACTATGGCTACACCTTC.